The 5 T cell receptor beta chains given below trace back to one sample, sequenced in a study of regulatory T cells in long-lasting Graves disease. The time point was: persistent/refractory GD, antithyroid drugs over 5 years with positive TRAb. PBMC-derived RNA was used for the TCR library. To make TCR beta libraries, researchers used iRepertoire HTBI primers and Arm-PCR of CDR3 regions. TCRdb redid the calling of the multiplex PCR reads with MiXCR, one entry per CDR3 protein. Here the sample spans 300,000 to 350,000 distinct CDR3 sequences, around a fifth being singletons. This sample comprised peripheral blood mononuclear cells (PBMCs), obtained when the disease was refractory, from a patient treated with antithyroid drugs. The receptors were sampled from a female donor with Graves disease.

This clonotype came up once. The chain joins TRBV7-9 to TRBJ2-1, with 7 bases matching TRBD1. V lost 10 bases and J lost 2; bases outside the gene matches: 5. The CDR3 is 13 amino acids. Per the germline V gene, CDR1 is SEHNR and CDR2 is FQNEAQ (reference sequence). In nucleotides, the CDR3 is TGTGCCACCCTGACAGGGCCCTACAATGAGCAGTTCTTC. Translation gives CATLTGPYNEQFF.

There are many counts of this clonotype. The rearrangement uses TRBV12-3 or TRBV12-4 and TRBJ1-5; D is unclear. The germline V and J ends were trimmed by 10 bases and 0 bases, with 13 bases remaining between them. CDR3 length: 14 residues. The CDR3 sequence is CATSREDSNQPQHF. The CDR3 DNA is TGTGCCACCTCACGGGAAGATAGCAATCAGCCCCAGCATTTT.

As for this clonotype: This may be a read error: a much more frequent sequence differs by one nucleotide. This chain uses TRBV24-1 with TRBJ1-4; 9 bases are a match to TRBD1. Germline-derived CDR1 and CDR2 are KGHDR and SFDVKD. This CDR3 contains 16 residues. In DNA form, the CDR3 reads TGTGCCACCTGTGATTCCCTACAGGGGGCAAACGAAAAACTGTTTTTT. Its translation: CATCDSLQGANEKLFF.

This clonotype showed up many times. The chain uses TRBV24-1 and TRBJ1-2, with unresolved D. The CDR3 totals 13 residues. V was pared by 0 bases and J by 7 bases, with 8 bases between. The V gene's germline CDR1 is KGHDR and CDR2 SFDVKD. The CDR3 is CATSDLMGSGYTF. CDR3 bases: TGTGCCACCAGTGATTTGATGGGGTCTGGCTACACCTTC.

There are a few counts of this clonotype. The chain carries TRBV3-1 and TRBJ2-7; 9 nucleotides match TRBD1. This CDR3 is 17 amino acids long. The junction had 17 bases not matched to a gene; V was cut back by 5 bases and J by 6 bases. The germline V gene has CDR1 LGHDT and CDR2 YNNKEL (reference sequence). The CDR3 DNA sequence: TGTGCCAGCAGCTTCCTCATCCCGGGACAGGGTCGAGGCGAGCAGTACTTC. The encoded protein is CASSFLIPGQGRGEQYF.